Included here is one TCR beta chain sequence, with context. At the DNA level, this CDR3 is encoded by other sequences in the same sample as well. The data originate from a study of OX40 agonist ivuxolimab in advanced cancers. Looking at the study overall: Patients undergoing dose escalation presented with hepatocellular carcinoma, melanoma, renal cell or head and neck cancer.

Produced via immunoSEQ multiplex PCR; TCRdb's table is partial and in-frame only. The sample has approximately 82,000 clones; over 85% are singletons. The V gene's germline CDR1 is SGHTA and CDR2 FQGTGA. The J segment lost 4 bases and the V segment lost 1 base, leaving 2 bases of the junction unmatched. This CDR3 comprises 15 residues. The specimen was CD4+ or CD8+ T cells sorted from blood, collected in a trial of the OX40 agonist ivuxolimab. The receptor was isolated from an adult with an advanced solid tumor such as melanoma, head and neck, liver or kidney cancer. The chain uses TRBV7-3 and TRBJ2-1; 9 bases agree with TRBD2. The CDR3 DNA reads as TGTGCCAGCAGCTTAAGACTAGCGGAGTACAATGAGCAGTTCTTC. This translates into CASSLRLAEYNEQFF. The entire variable domain, with the rest obtained from reference TRBV7-3 and TRBJ2-1, is as follows: GAGVSQTPSNKVTEKGKYVELRCDPISGHTALYWYRQSLGQGPEFLIYFQGTGAADDSGLPNDRFFAVRPEGSVSTLKIQRTERGDSAVYLCASSLRLAEYNEQFFGPGTRLTVL.